A single sample gave rise to the 29 T cell receptor beta chains below, sequenced in a study of T cells in Graves' hyperthyroidism and ophthalmopathy. The investigators amplified TCR beta CDR3 regions from RNA transcripts. When the TCR CDR3 underwent first-round RT-PCR, the HTBI primer set was used. TCRdb itself ran the multiplex PCR reads through MiXCR, one entry per CDR3 protein. The sample consists of some 560,000 distinct CDR3 sequences, about 14% of them appearing once. The material sequenced was blood. These receptors were collected from a woman aged 40 to 55 with Graves' hyperthyroidism.

This clonotype has only a few counts. The chain joins TRBV19 to TRBJ2-1; 8 nucleotides align to TRBD1. The junction had 4 bases not matched to a gene; V was cut back by 3 bases and J by 6 bases. The CDR3 consists of 14 residues. Per germline, CDR1 LNHDA and CDR2 SQIVND (reference sequence). The CDR3 reads CASSIGGQVNEQFF. Here the CDR3 DNA reads TGTGCCAGTAGTATTGGGGGACAGGTCAATGAGCAGTTCTTC.

This clonotype was seen ten or more times. The chain couples TRBV2 to TRBJ1-1; TRBD1 aligns across 7 bases. The CDR3 totals 15 residues. The germline V gene has CDR1 SNHLY and CDR2 FYNNEI. Trimming took 5 bases from V and 2 from J; bases not matched to a gene: 8. The CDR3 DNA follows: TGTGCCAGCAGTCGACAGGGTGGGGGAAACACTGAAGCTTTCTTT. Translated, it gives CASSRQGGGNTEAFF.

The table lists this clonotype with many counts. The chain combines TRBV28 with TRBJ1-1; 8 bases fit TRBD1. The germline V gene encodes CDR1 MDHEN and CDR2 SYDVKM. With V trimmed by 4 bases and J by 4 bases, 8 bases remained unmatched. The CDR3 covers 15 residues. CDR3 sequence: CASSSLTGAGTEAFF. CDR3 bases: TGTGCCAGCAGTTCATTGACAGGGGCTGGCACTGAAGCTTTCTTT.

This clonotype was seen repeatedly, ten times or more. The chain recombines TRBV12-3 or TRBV12-4 with TRBJ2-1; 15 bases align to TRBD2. The V segment lost 6 bases and the J segment 10 bases; nucleotides outside the gene matches: 7. The CDR3 is 15 residues long. CDR3 DNA: TGTGCCAGCAGCTCACCGGGACTAGCGGGAGGCGAGCAGTTCTTC. Residues: CASSSPGLAGGEQFF.

There are many counts of this clonotype. The chain carries TRBV7-2 and TRBJ2-5; 10 positions agree with TRBD2. Germline CDR1 reads SGHTA; CDR2 reads FQGNSA. The CDR3 runs to 16 residues. V lost 0 bases to trimming and J lost 5 bases; unmatched junction nucleotides: 6. CDR3 amino acids: CASSLARLAGEETQYF. In DNA form, the CDR3 reads TGTGCCAGCAGCTTAGCCCGCCTAGCGGGAGAGGAGACCCAGTACTTC.

The chain carries TRBV12-3 or TRBV12-4 and TRBJ2-7; 7 bases map to TRBD1. This CDR3 has 13 residues. The V and J ends lost 10 bases and 3 bases, in that order; junction bases with no gene match: 9. Here the CDR3 reads CATSYRGNYEQYF. CDR3 nucleotide sequence: TGTGCCACCTCGTACAGGGGAAACTACGAGCAGTACTTC.

This clonotype has ten or more counts. The chain couples TRBV5-1 to TRBJ1-1; D is uncertain. Looked up from germline, CDR1 is SGHRS and CDR2 is YFSETQ. V lost 5 bases, J lost 1 base, and 9 bases lay in between. This CDR3 has 13 residues. The CDR3 loop reads CASRVEGNTEAFF. The CDR3 DNA follows: TGCGCCAGCAGGGTTGAAGGGAACACTGAAGCTTTCTTT.

The chain couples TRBV27 to TRBJ2-2; perhaps TRBD2 as D (6 bases). The CDR3 covers 22 residues. Between the trimmed V and J ends, which lost 0 bases and 0 bases, there was a span of 26 bases. CDR1 MNHEY and CDR2 SMNVEV come from the germline V gene (reference sequence). CDR3 protein: CASSLSTHPGEDYNSNTGELFF. CDR3 nucleotide sequence: TGTGCCAGCAGTTTATCGACCCACCCCGGGGAGGATTACAATTCGAACACCGGGGAGCTGTTTTTT.

This clonotype was observed at least ten times. The chain combines TRBV6-1 with TRBJ2-3; maybe TRBD2 (6 bases). Between the trimmed V and J ends, which lost 5 bases and 5 bases, there was a span of 11 bases. Germline V lookup: CDR1 MNHNS, CDR2 SASEGT. CDR3 length: 13 amino acids. CDR3 sequence: CASSPSSVDTQYF. For the CDR3, the DNA is TGTGCCAGCAGTCCCTCTAGCGTAGATACGCAGTATTTT.

Ten or more counts support this clonotype. One end of the junction is discordant with germline, which a read error may explain. The chain links TRBV2 to TRBJ2-7; 12 bases match TRBD2. The germline CDR1 and CDR2 sequences are SNHLY and FYNNEI. CDR3 length: 15 residues. The CDR3 DNA reads TGTGCCGGCAGTGTGACTAGCGGGAGCCTCTACGAGCAGTACTTC. It encodes CAGSVTSGSLYEQYF.

This clonotype was detected ten times or more. The rearrangement uses TRBV28 and TRBJ2-1, with 8 bases identical to TRBD2. The CDR3 length is 16 residues. Germline V gene lookup returns CDR1 MDHEN and CDR2 SYDVKM. J was trimmed by 0 bases and V by 7 bases; bases with no gene match: 8. The CDR3 DNA reads TGTGCCAGCACTAATAGCGGGACGGGCTCCTACAATGAGCAGTTCTTC. It specifies CASTNSGTGSYNEQFF. Drawing the rest from reference TRBV28 and TRBJ2-1, the complete variable domain is DVKVTQSSRYLVKRTGEKVFLECVQDMDHENMFWYRQDPGLGLRLIYFSYDVKMKEKGDIPEGYSVSREKKERFSLILESASTNQTSMYLCASTNSGTGSYNEQFFGPGTRLTVL.

This clonotype came up many times. This chain links TRBV7-8 with TRBJ2-2; D is perhaps TRBD1 (5 bases). V was pared by 0 bases and J by 3 bases, with 11 bases between. CDR1 and CDR2 from the germline V gene are SGHVS and FQNEAQ. The CDR3 contains 16 residues. CDR3 sequence (DNA): TGTGCCAGCAGCTTAGCCCCACCAGGGTACACCGGGGAGCTGTTTTTT. Its translation: CASSLAPPGYTGELFF. The full variable domain, its missing parts supplied by reference TRBV7-8 and TRBJ2-2, is GAGVSQSPRYKVAKRGQDVALRCDPISGHVSLFWYQQALGQGPEFLTYFQNEAQLDKSGLPSDRFFAERPEGSVSTLKIQRTQQEDSAVYLCASSLAPPGYTGELFFGEGSRLTVL.

This clonotype was counted many times. The chain has TRBV20-1 and TRBJ2-1, with a weak D call TRBD2 (5 bases). The CDR3 consists of 13 residues. Trimming cost V 5 bases and J 1 base, with 9 bases left between them. CDR1 is DFQATT and CDR2 is SNEGSKA in the germline V gene (reference sequence). The CDR3 DNA follows: TGCAGTGCTGATAGCGAGTCCTACAATGAGCAGTTCTTC. Translated: CSADSESYNEQFF.

This clonotype was recorded many times. V usage is TRBV28 and J usage is TRBJ1-2; 7 bases agree with TRBD1. With 6 bases clipped from V and 9 bases from J, the junction kept 13 bases outside the gene matches. There are 14 residues in the CDR3. Per germline, CDR1 MDHEN and CDR2 SYDVKM. In nucleotides, the CDR3 is TGTGCCAGCAGCACGACAGGGAGGAAGGAGAGCTACACCTTC. Translation: CASSTTGRKESYTF.

V gene TRBV4-1 combines with J gene TRBJ2-1; TRBD2 aligns across 12 bases. The CDR3 contains 17 residues. Germline values: CDR1 MGHRA, CDR2 YSYEKL. The V and J ends lost 1 base and 4 bases, in that order; junction bases with no gene match: 5. This CDR3 is CASSQALTSGSYNEQFF. CDR3 DNA sequence: TGCGCCAGCAGCCAAGCCCTGACTAGCGGGAGTTACAATGAGCAGTTCTTC.

The chain links TRBV10-2 to TRBJ1-1; D ambiguous. Germline CDR1 WSHSY, CDR2 SAAADI. CDR3 length: 17 residues. V was clipped by 0 bases and J by 2 bases, with 16 bases between them. The CDR3 DNA sequence: TGCGCCAGCAGTGAGTCAGACGGAGCTACATTCAACACTGAAGCTTTCTTT. Amino acids: CASSESDGATFNTEAFF.

This clonotype has at least ten counts. This chain connects TRBV30 to TRBJ2-2, with D hard to call. Germline V lookup: CDR1 GTSNPN, CDR2 SVGIG (reference sequence). The CDR3 sequence is 14 residues long. Deletions cut 4 bases from V and 0 bases from J, with 9 bases between. CDR3 loop: CAWKWQSNTGELFF. As DNA, the CDR3 is TGTGCCTGGAAGTGGCAATCGAACACCGGGGAGCTGTTTTTT.

J is TRBJ1-2 and V is TRBV10-3; 10 bases fit TRBD1. The junction had 4 bases not matched to a gene; V was cut back by 0 bases and J by 9 bases. The germline gives CDR1 ENHRY, CDR2 SYGVKD. The CDR3 extends over 14 amino acids. The CDR3 region has the DNA TGTGCCATCAGTGAGTCCGGGACAGGGGATAGCTACACCTTC. Its protein is CAISESGTGDSYTF.

This clonotype has ten or more counts. The chain has TRBV5-1 and TRBJ2-7; 12 bases fit TRBD2. The CDR3 has 15 amino acids. Germline assignment: CDR1 SGHRS and CDR2 YFSETQ. V shed 5 bases, J shed 2 bases, and the junction held 5 bases outside the gene matches. CDR3 loop: CASRPTSGRPYEQYF. The CDR3 nucleotides are TGCGCCAGCAGACCGACTAGCGGGAGACCCTACGAGCAGTACTTC. Combining the CDR3 with reference TRBV5-1 and TRBJ2-7 gives the whole variable domain KAGVTQTPRYLIKTRGQQVTLSCSPISGHRSVSWYQQTPGQGLQFLFEYFSETQRNKGNFPGRFSGRQFSNSRSEMNVSTLELGDSALYLCASRPTSGRPYEQYFGPGTRLTVT.

The table lists this clonotype with many counts. The V gene is TRBV20-1, the J gene TRBJ2-5; TRBD2 aligns across 13 bases. This CDR3 has 15 amino acids. V gave up 6 bases and J gave up 4 bases; unmatched junction bases: 8. Germline lookup yields CDR1 DFQATT and CDR2 SNEGSKA (reference sequence). As DNA, the CDR3 is TGCAGTGCCATGACGGGACTAGCGGGGTTAGAGACCCAGTACTTC. This gives the protein CSAMTGLAGLETQYF.

This clonotype was observed many times. The CDR3 DNA reads TGTGCCAGCAGCTTAAAATTGGGAGGCCAAGAGACCCAGTACTTC. Its protein product is CASSLKLGGQETQYF. The V gene is TRBV11-1, the J gene TRBJ2-5; a weak D match, TRBD2 (6 bases). V was clipped by 2 bases and J by 1 base, with 11 bases between them. The CDR3 loop spans 15 amino acids. Germline CDR1 is SGHAT and CDR2 is FQDESV (reference sequence).

This clonotype was observed many times. This chain connects TRBV12-3 or TRBV12-4 to TRBJ2-2; TRBD2 matches 10 bases. The CDR3 totals 15 residues. V trimming: 7 bases; J trimming: 6 bases; junction bases outside the gene matches: 8. CDR3 nucleotides: TGTGCCAGCATCCTAGGGCTAGCGGGAGCCGGGGAGCTGTTTTTT. Translation: CASILGLAGAGELFF.

The chain carries TRBV5-6 and TRBJ2-3, with 9 bases lining up with TRBD1. Germline trimming cut 3 bases from V and 4 bases from J; bases unmatched to any gene: 3. The germline CDR1 and CDR2 sequences are SGHDT and YYEEEE. CDR3 length: 14 amino acids. CDR3 protein: CASSSYRGPDTQYF. CDR3 sequence (DNA): TGTGCCAGCAGCTCATACAGGGGGCCAGATACGCAGTATTTT.

This clonotype has a count of ten or more. The chain is built from TRBV27 and TRBJ2-1; D is unresolved. The CDR3 spans 15 residues. The germline CDR1 and CDR2 sequences are MNHEY and SMNVEV (reference sequence). Deletions cut 2 bases from V and 3 bases from J, with 11 bases between. The CDR3 here is CASSLNKPLYNEQFF. For the CDR3, the DNA is TGTGCCAGCAGTTTAAACAAGCCGCTCTACAATGAGCAGTTCTTC.

This clonotype came up many times. The rearrangement links TRBV9 to TRBJ2-1; D not resolved. V gave up 0 bases and J gave up 6 bases, with 7 bases separating them. In germline, CDR1 is SGDLS, CDR2 YYNGEE. The CDR3 consists of 13 residues. DNA for the CDR3: TGTGCCAGCAGCGTAGCTCTTGGCAATGAGCAGTTCTTC. It is translated as CASSVALGNEQFF.

This clonotype was recorded a few times. The chain joins TRBV6-4 to TRBJ2-1; 11 bases are a match to TRBD2. V gave up 10 bases and J gave up 0 bases; unmatched junction bases: 11. Per germline, CDR1 MRHNA and CDR2 SNTAGT. The CDR3 has 17 residues. Here the CDR3 DNA reads TGTGCCACCTTTCCGGGACTAGCGGTGAGCTCCTACAATGAGCAGTTCTTC. Its protein product is CATFPGLAVSSYNEQFF.

J is TRBJ2-2 and V is TRBV7-2; 9 bases match TRBD2. Germline V CDR1 and CDR2: SGHTA, FQGNSA. J was trimmed by 8 bases and V by 6 bases; bases with no gene match: 13. The CDR3 is 16 residues long. In nucleotides, the CDR3 is TGTGCCAGCAGACCTAGCGGGACCAAGCGGGATGGGGAGCTGTTTTTT. The encoded protein is CASRPSGTKRDGELFF.

The chain links TRBV7-2 to TRBJ2-7, with 7 bases lining up with TRBD2. The germline gives CDR1 SGHTA, CDR2 FQGNSA. Trimming at V came to 5 bases and at J to 2 bases, leaving 15 bases not matched to a gene. This CDR3 is built from 17 residues. CDR3 DNA sequence: TGTGCCAGCAGCCCCTATCCCACTAGCGACGGCCCCTACGAGCAGTACTTC. Its translation is CASSPYPTSDGPYEQYF.

The chain recombines TRBV4-2 with TRBJ2-1, with 7 bases lining up with TRBD2. Germline lookup yields CDR1 LGHNA and CDR2 YNFKEQ. V was clipped by 1 base and J by 2 bases; unmatched bases: 5. The CDR3 contains 16 residues. CDR3 coding DNA: TGTGCCAGCAGCCAAGTTGCGGGAGACCCCTACAATGAGCAGTTCTTC. Protein sequence: CASSQVAGDPYNEQFF.